This TCR beta chain stems from a study of CD8 T cells in ankylosing spondylitis. This clonotype was seen more than once but under ten times. Antigen specificity is unknown. TCRdb passed the 5' RACE reads through MiXCR, listing each CDR3 protein once. The sample records 100,000 to 150,000 distinct CDR3 sequences, roughly 9% being singletons. Germline CDR1 reads SGHRS; CDR2 reads YFSETQ. Trimming removed 4 bases from V and 0 bases from J; junction bases left unmatched: 13. The CDR3 runs to 18 residues. Regarding the study as a whole: Enrichment of disease-linked clones was reportedly significant in matched ankylosing spondylitis synovial fluid.

The chain joins TRBV5-1 to TRBJ1-2, with 9 bases matching TRBD1. Input material: blood, either unsorted or a sorted T cell fraction (not recorded which). This receptor was taken from a male donor with ankylosing spondylitis or in good health (not recorded which). This CDR3 reads CASSLTGQGVSANYGYTF. CDR3 nucleotides: TGCGCCAGCAGCCTGACGGGACAGGGAGTTTCGGCTAACTATGGCTACACCTTC.